This TCR beta chain was sequenced in a study of blood T cell repertoires in COVID-19. V dropped 5 bases and J dropped 7 bases, with 8 bases sitting between them. Germline CDR1 and CDR2: SEHNR and FQNEAQ (reference sequence). The CDR3 is made up of 12 amino acids. Only in-frame clones appear in the TCRdb table, and some are missing; sequencing was by immunoSEQ multiplex PCR. The table shows about 200,000 clones, with 80% occurring only once. Sequenced: peripheral blood. The chain joins TRBV7-9 to TRBJ1-4; D uncertain. The TCR originated in a woman between 65 and 79 years old with acute or convalescent COVID-19. The CDR3 DNA reads TGTGCCAGCAGCCAAGCATTTGAAAAACTGTTTTTT. Its translation is CASSQAFEKLFF.